A few counts support the clone carrying this T cell receptor beta chain. Its specificity is not known. Given a much more abundant clone one base away, this may be a read error. This entry comes from a study of tumor-infiltrating lymphocytes in primary liver carcinoma. Starting from 500 ng of total RNA, TCR beta cDNA was produced with a primer in the constant region. Employing slightly modified ARM-PCR, three nested multiplex PCR rounds were run, and these gave rise to the TCR beta libraries. TRBV1-TRBV30 forward primers paired with a C-beta reverse primer were used in the first two PCR rounds, which ran about 11 cycles each. TCRdb re-called the multiplex PCR reads with MiXCR, one entry per CDR3 protein. Of approximately 340,000 distinct CDR3 sequences listed, about two thirds are singletons. Unsorted whole blood supplied the blood RNA, and germline DNA was isolated too. Chronic HBV infection, which was untreated, was present in the patients.

This CDR3 region has 14 residues. Germline V gene sequence: CDR1 LGHNA, CDR2 YNFKEQ. Study-level findings and limits: Tumor-adjacent and tumor-blood pairs displayed less overlap than did pairs of tumor regions. The bulk unsorted samples meant that CD4+ and CD8+ repertoires went uncompared.

The receptor comes from a man aged 35-49 years with primary liver carcinoma and hepatitis B virus infection. The chain employs TRBV4-2 and TRBJ1-4; weak D call: TRBD1 (6 bases). Sequenced: peripheral blood. The CDR3 sequence is CASSQYTGQLKLFF. CDR3 DNA: TGCGCCAGCAGCCAATACACAGGACAGTTAAAACTGTTTTTT.